This TCR beta chain came from a study of T cell responses to AZD1222 COVID-19 vaccine. Overall study findings and caveats: Seropositive AZD1222 recipients at baseline numbered only five to seven. The donor cohort was predominantly white British with a female majority, and clonal diversity may have been underestimated.

On this clone: Its specificity is unknown.

This CDR3 has 16 residues. Germline CDR1 and CDR2: SGHTA and FQGTGA. The germline V and J ends were trimmed by 6 bases and 4 bases, with 19 bases remaining between them. The method was immunoSEQ multiplex PCR; TCRdb's version includes in-frame clones alone and lacks a portion of them. The data contain 100,000 to 120,000 clones, roughly 87% of them seen just once; the ten biggest clones take up roughly 3%. The chain carries TRBV7-3 and TRBJ2-1, with D perhaps matching TRBD2 (7 bases). Specimen: peripheral blood, collected on day 0 of AZD1222 vaccination. The TCR sequence derives from an adult in good health. DNA for the CDR3: TGTGCCAGCAGTTCCCGAAGGGGGGGAGGGTACAATGAGCAGTTCTTC. It encodes CASSSRRGGGYNEQFF. Full variable domain (rest looked up from reference TRBV7-3 and TRBJ2-1): GAGVSQTPSNKVTEKGKYVELRCDPISGHTALYWYRQSLGQGPEFLIYFQGTGAADDSGLPNDRFFAVRPEGSVSTLKIQRTERGDSAVYLCASSSRRGGGYNEQFFGPGTRLTVL.